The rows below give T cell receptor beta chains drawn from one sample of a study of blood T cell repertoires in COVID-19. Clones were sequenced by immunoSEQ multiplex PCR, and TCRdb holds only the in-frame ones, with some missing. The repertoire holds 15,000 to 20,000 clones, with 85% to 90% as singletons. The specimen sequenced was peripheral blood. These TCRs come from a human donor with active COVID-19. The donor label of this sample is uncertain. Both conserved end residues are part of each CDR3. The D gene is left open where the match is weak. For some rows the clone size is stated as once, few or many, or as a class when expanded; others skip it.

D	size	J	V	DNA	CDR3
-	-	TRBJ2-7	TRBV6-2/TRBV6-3	TGTGCCAGCAGTCGACTAGTCGGAAAGCAGTACTTC	CASSRLVGKQYF
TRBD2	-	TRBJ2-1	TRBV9	TGTGCCAGCAGCACCCCTAGCGGGGGCCTCCGTGGGAACAATGAGCAGTTCTTC	CASSTPSGGLRGNNEQFF
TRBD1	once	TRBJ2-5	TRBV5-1	TGCGCCAGCAGCTCGAATGGACAGGGGGCAGGGGAGACCCAGTACTTC	CASSSNGQGAGETQYF
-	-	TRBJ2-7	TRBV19	TGTGCCAGTAGTATCTGGGAGCGGCGCGAGCAGTACTTC	CASSIWERREQYF
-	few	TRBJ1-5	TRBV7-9	TGTGCCAGCAGCTTAGCGGGTCAGGTTGAACAGCCCCAGCATTTT	CASSLAGQVEQPQHF
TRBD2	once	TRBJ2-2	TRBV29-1	TGCAGCGTTGGGCGAGCTAGCGGGAACACCGGGGAGCTGTTTTTT	CSVGRASGNTGELFF
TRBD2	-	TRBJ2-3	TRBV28	TGTGCCAGCAGTCCCATCCTAGCGGGGACGCAGTATTTT	CASSPILAGTQYF
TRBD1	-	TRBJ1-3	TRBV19	TGTGCCAGTAGTATACTACAGGGGACTGGAAACACCATATATTTT	CASSILQGTGNTIYF
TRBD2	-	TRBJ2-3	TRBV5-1	TGCGCCACCTCCATACTACCCAGCGGGGGGACCACAGATACGCAGTATTTT	CATSILPSGGTTDTQYF
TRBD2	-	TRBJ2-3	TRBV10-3	TGTGCCATCAGTGAGTCCCTCACGCGGGGGAGCACAGATACGCAGTATTTT	CAISESLTRGSTDTQYF
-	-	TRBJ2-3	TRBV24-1	TGTGCCACCAGTGATAAGAGGGCGGGCCTCCTAGATACGCAGTATTTT	CATSDKRAGLLDTQYF
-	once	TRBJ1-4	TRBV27	TGTGCCACCAGGGGTGGATCAGGGAATGAAAAACTGTTTTTT	CATRGGSGNEKLFF
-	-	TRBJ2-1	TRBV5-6	TGTGCCAGCAGCCCACCCCGGGAGCTATCCGCCTACAATGAGCAGTTCTTC	CASSPPRELSAYNEQFF
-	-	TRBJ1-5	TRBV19	TGTGCCAGTAGTCTATTAGACAATTCTCAGCCCCAGCATTTT	CASSLLDNSQPQHF
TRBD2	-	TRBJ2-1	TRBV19	TGTGCCAGTAGTATATGGCGGGGGGATGAGCAGTTCTTC	CASSIWRGDEQFF
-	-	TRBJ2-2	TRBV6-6	TGTGCCAGCCTAAACCGTGGGAACACCGGGGAGCTGTTTTTT	CASLNRGNTGELFF
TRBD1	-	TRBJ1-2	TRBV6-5	TGTGCCAGCAGTCGACAGGGCGACGGCTACACCTTC	CASSRQGDGYTF
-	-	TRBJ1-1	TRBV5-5	TGTGCCAGCAGCCCCACACGTGAGGCCTGGAACACTGAAGCTTTCTTT	CASSPTREAWNTEAFF
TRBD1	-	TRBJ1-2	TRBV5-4	TGTGCCAGCAGCTCACCACCCCCCGGGACAGGGAACTATGGCTACACCTTC	CASSSPPPGTGNYGYTF
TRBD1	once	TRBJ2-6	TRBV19	TGTGCCAGTAGTGACTCCCCGGGACAGGACCTTTCTGGGGCCAACGTCCTGACTTTC	CASSDSPGQDLSGANVLTF
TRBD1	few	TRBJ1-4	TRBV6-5	TGTGCCAGCAGCCGGACAGGGGCCCAGGAAAAACTGTTTTTT	CASSRTGAQEKLFF
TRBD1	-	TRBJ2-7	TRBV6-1	TGTGCCAGCAGTGAAGGGGACAGAGCTTTATACGAGCAGTACTTC	CASSEGDRALYEQYF
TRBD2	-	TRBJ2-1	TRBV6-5	TGTGCCAGCAGTTACGAGTTCGGGAGGGAGCAGTTCTTC	CASSYEFGREQFF
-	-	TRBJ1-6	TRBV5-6	TGTGCCAGCAGCCGGGGTCTAATAAATTCACCCCTCCACTTT	CASSRGLINSPLHF
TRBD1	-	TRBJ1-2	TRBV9	TGTGCCAGCAGCGTGAACAGGGGGAATGGCTACACCTTC	CASSVNRGNGYTF
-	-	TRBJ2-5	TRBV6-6	TGTGCCAGCAGAAACGGGGAGACCCAGTACTTC	CASRNGETQYF
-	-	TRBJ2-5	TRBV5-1	TGCGCCAGCAGCTTGGGGGCCGTGGTCAGCTCCCAAGAGACCCAGTACTTC	CASSLGAVVSSQETQYF
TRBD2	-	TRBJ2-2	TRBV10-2	TGCGCCAGCAGGGGAGCGGGGGGGTACACCGGGGAGCTGTTTTTT	CASRGAGGYTGELFF
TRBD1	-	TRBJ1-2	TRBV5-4	TGTGCCAGTCACCGAACAACAGGGCAGGGGGCCTACTATGGCTACACCTTC	CASHRTTGQGAYYGYTF
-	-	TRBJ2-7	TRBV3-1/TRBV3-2	TGTGCCAGCAGCCATCAATCCTACGAGCAGTACTTC	CASSHQSYEQYF
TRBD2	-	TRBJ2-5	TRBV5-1	TGCGCCAGCAGATTGCCCAGGACTAGCGGGGCCGGGGAGACCCAGTACTTC	CASRLPRTSGAGETQYF
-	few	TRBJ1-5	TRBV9	TGTGCCAGCAGCGTAGGGCAGGGTACTAATCAGCCCCAGCATTTT	CASSVGQGTNQPQHF
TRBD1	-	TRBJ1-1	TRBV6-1	TGTGCCAGCAGGGAAGCGCTCCGGGACAGGGGGCTGGCCACTGAAGCTTTCTTT	CASREALRDRGLATEAFF
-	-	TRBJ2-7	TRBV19	TGTGCCAGCCTTTCCCCCAGGAGCGGGTGGCACGAGCAGTACTTC	CASLSPRSGWHEQYF
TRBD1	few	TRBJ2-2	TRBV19	TGTGCCAGTAGCAGGACAGGGGGCAGCACCGGGGAGCTGTTTTTT	CASSRTGGSTGELFF
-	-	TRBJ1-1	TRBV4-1	TGCGCCAGCAGCCGAGGTCCAGCCGGGGACACTGAAGCTTTCTTT	CASSRGPAGDTEAFF
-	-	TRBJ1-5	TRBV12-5	TGTGCTAGTGGTTTGGTAGCGGGTCAGCCCCAGCATTTT	CASGLVAGQPQHF
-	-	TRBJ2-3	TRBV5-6	TGTGCCAGCAGTTCGGCGGGATCAGATACGCAGTATTTT	CASSSAGSDTQYF
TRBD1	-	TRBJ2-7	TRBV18	TGTGCCAGCTCACCACTCTTAGGGGGCAACGAGCAGTACTTC	CASSPLLGGNEQYF
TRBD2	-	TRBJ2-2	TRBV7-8	TGTGCCAGCAGCTTCGGGGGGTCCCGGAGGGAGCTGTTTTTT	CASSFGGSRRELFF
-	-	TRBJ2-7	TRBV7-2	TGTGCCAGCAGCTTAGCAGCGGCGGATAAGTACGAGCAGTACTTC	CASSLAAADKYEQYF
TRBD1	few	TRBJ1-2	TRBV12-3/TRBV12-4	TGTGCCGGCAGAGACAGGGTCTATGGCTACACCTTC	CAGRDRVYGYTF
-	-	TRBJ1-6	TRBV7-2	TGTGCCAGCAGCTTAACGGGGGGCAGCAATTCACCCCTCCACTTT	CASSLTGGSNSPLHF
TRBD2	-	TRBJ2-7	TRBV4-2	TGTGCCAGCAGCCAAGATCGGGGACTAGCGGGGGAGCAGTACTTC	CASSQDRGLAGEQYF
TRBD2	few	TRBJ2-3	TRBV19	TGTGCCAGTTCCGGGGGGGCTGTAGGCACAGATACGCAGTATTTT	CASSGGAVGTDTQYF
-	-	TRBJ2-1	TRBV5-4	TGTGCCAGCCGAGAAGAGGGGACACCTTACAATGAGCAGTTCTTC	CASREEGTPYNEQFF
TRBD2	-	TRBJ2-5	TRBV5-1	TGCGCCAGCTCTAGCGGGGCTCTACAAGAGACCCAGTACTTC	CASSSGALQETQYF
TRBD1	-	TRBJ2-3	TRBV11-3	TGTGCCAGCAGCCCCGGACAGGACGATACGCAGTATTTT	CASSPGQDDTQYF
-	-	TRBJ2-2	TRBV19	TGTGCCATTAAACTCTTGAACACCGGGGAGCTGTTTTTT	CAIKLLNTGELFF
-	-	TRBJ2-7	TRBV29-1	TGCAGCGTTGTCAGGGATGCCTACGAGCAGTACTTC	CSVVRDAYEQYF
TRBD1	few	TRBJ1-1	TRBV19	TGTGCCAGTAGTCCCCAGGGGGTGAACACTGAAGCTTTCTTT	CASSPQGVNTEAFF